The rows below give T cell receptor beta chains drawn from one sample of a study of cytomegalovirus exposure and HLA in healthy donors. Using immunoSEQ multiplex PCR, the repertoire was profiled, and TCRdb retains in-frame clones only, with some absent. The data hold 120,000 or so clones, with 77% observed a single time. The sample was PBMCs. The source of these receptors is a man between 18 and 35 years old in good health and CMV-seropositive. The CDR3 runs from the conserved cysteine through the conserved F or W. The D gene is left open where the match is weak. Clone size appears in some rows only: once, few, many, or a class for an expanded clone.

V gene,D gene,clone size,CDR3 length,J gene,CDR3 DNA,CDR3 protein
TRBV7-9,TRBD1,.,16,TRBJ2-2,TGTGCCAGCAGCTCCCGGACAGGGGAAAACACCGGGGAGCTGTTTTTT,CASSSRTGENTGELFF
TRBV6-1,.,.,14,TRBJ2-2,TGTGCCAGCCGCGCCAGGGGAGCAACCGGGGAGCTGTTTTTT,CASRARGATGELFF
TRBV30,.,.,15,TRBJ2-7,TGTGCCTGGATAAAAAGCGGAAACCCAACTTACGAGCAGTACTTC,CAWIKSGNPTYEQYF
TRBV27,.,.,18,TRBJ2-3,TGTGCCAGCAGTTTTACGCCTTGGGGGGACCGCCATGCAGATACGCAGTATTTT,CASSFTPWGDRHADTQYF
TRBV6-1,.,.,14,TRBJ2-7,TGTGCCAGCAGTGAACTGGGCAGGCGCTACGAGCAGTACTTC,CASSELGRRYEQYF
TRBV19,.,.,13,TRBJ1-1,TGTGCCAGTAGTACAACAGGGTACACTGAAGCTTTCTTT,CASSTTGYTEAFF
TRBV30,TRBD1,once,13,TRBJ2-7,TGTGCCTGGAGTGGGGACAGGGAGGACGAGCAGTACTTC,CAWSGDREDEQYF
TRBV6-4,TRBD1,few,15,TRBJ2-2,TGTGCCAGCAGTCAGGGACAGATGAACACCGGGGAGCTGTTTTTT,CASSQGQMNTGELFF
TRBV6-1,.,.,12,TRBJ2-7,TGTGCCAGCAGTGAAGAAGGAGAAGAGCAGTACTTC,CASSEEGEEQYF
TRBV7-9,.,.,14,TRBJ1-2,TGTGCCAGCAGTTTCAACAGGGTCGAGTATGGCTACACCTTC,CASSFNRVEYGYTF
TRBV15,.,.,15,TRBJ2-7,TGTGCCACCAGCAGCCCAAACACCCCCCGTTACGAGCAGTACTTC,CATSSPNTPRYEQYF
TRBV4-2,.,.,16,TRBJ2-3,TGTGCCAGCAGCCAAAGACACCCGCAAATCACAGATACGCAGTATTTT,CASSQRHPQITDTQYF
TRBV13,TRBD1,once,16,TRBJ1-3,TGTGCCAGCAGCTACCCGGGACAGGTCCCTGGAAACACCATATATTTT,CASSYPGQVPGNTIYF
TRBV19,.,few,13,TRBJ1-1,TGTGCCAGTAGTGATCAGGGGAACACTGAAGCTTTCTTT,CASSDQGNTEAFF
TRBV4-1,TRBD1,.,14,TRBJ1-1,TGCGCCAGCAGCCACACAGGGGACAGAGTGGAAGCTTTCTTT,CASSHTGDRVEAFF
TRBV9,TRBD2,.,15,TRBJ2-1,TGTGCCAGCAGCGAGGTGCGGACTAGTTTCAATGAGCAGTTCTTC,CASSEVRTSFNEQFF
TRBV11-2,.,.,14,TRBJ1-3,TGTGCCAGCAGCTCCCAACTAACTGGAAACACCATATATTTT,CASSSQLTGNTIYF
TRBV11-2,TRBD1,.,16,TRBJ1-2,TGTGCCAGCAGCTATGCCCCGGGACAGGGCAACTATGGCTACACCTTC,CASSYAPGQGNYGYTF
TRBV27,.,.,14,TRBJ2-5,TGTGCCAGCAGTCAGATACCGTACCAAGAGACCCAGTACTTC,CASSQIPYQETQYF